The sequence of this TCR beta chain was determined in a study of CD8 T cells in ankylosing spondylitis. In its sample, this clonotype was seen many times. TCRdb re-called the 5' RACE reads through MiXCR, storing one row per CDR3 protein. The sample carries roughly 39,000 distinct CDR3 sequences, approximately 2.6% recorded once. This TCR came from a male donor with ankylosing spondylitis or in good health (not recorded which). The sequencing sample was made of blood, either unsorted or a sorted T cell fraction (not recorded which).

In nucleotides, the CDR3 is TGTGCCAGCAGCGCGGAAGGTACGCAGTATTTT. It encodes CASSAEGTQYF. The chain uses TRBV9 and TRBJ2-3; D not resolved. The CDR3 length is 11 residues. V was shortened by 3 bases and J by 8 bases, with 7 bases between the two germline ends. Germline CDR1 SGDLS, CDR2 YYNGEE.